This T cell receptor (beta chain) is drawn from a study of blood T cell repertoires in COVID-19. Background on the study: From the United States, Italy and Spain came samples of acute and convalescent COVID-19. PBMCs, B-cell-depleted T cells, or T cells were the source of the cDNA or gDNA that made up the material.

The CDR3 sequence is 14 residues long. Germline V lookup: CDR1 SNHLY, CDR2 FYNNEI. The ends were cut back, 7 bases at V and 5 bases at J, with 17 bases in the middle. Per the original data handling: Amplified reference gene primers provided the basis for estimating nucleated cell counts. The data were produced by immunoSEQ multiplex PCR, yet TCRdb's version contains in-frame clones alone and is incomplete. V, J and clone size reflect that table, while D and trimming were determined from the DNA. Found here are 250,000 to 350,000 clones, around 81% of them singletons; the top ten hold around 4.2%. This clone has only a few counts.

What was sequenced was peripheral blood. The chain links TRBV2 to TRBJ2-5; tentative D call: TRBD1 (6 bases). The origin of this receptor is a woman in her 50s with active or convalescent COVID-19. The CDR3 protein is CASKENRAGETQYF. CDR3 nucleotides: TGTGCCAGCAAGGAGAACAGGGCTGGCGAGACCCAGTACTTC.